Here is one TCR beta chain with its context. Its antigen is unidentified. The data were taken from a study of T cell repertoires in cytomegalovirus infection. Study-wide context: Matching HLA type and CMV infection were both indicated by public TCR beta signatures.

TCRdb used MiXCR to reprocess the reads, holding one entry per CDR3 protein. The table has some 920,000 distinct CDR3 sequences, 31% seen once. V gave up 0 bases and J gave up 9 bases, with 17 bases separating them. Germline V gene sequence: CDR1 ENHRY, CDR2 SYGVKD. The CDR3 consists of 15 residues. The chain employs TRBV10-3 and TRBJ1-1; D unresolved. This clonotype was sampled from a human donor in good health (CMV status not recorded). Some clones in this sample may be carry-over from other donors' samples. Specimen: cultured CD8+ T cells from PBMCs, collected from culture after CMV antigen stimulation. CDR3 DNA: TGTGCCATCAGTGAGTCGATTCGGGGAGGAACTCAAGCTTTCTTT. It encodes CAISESIRGGTQAFF.